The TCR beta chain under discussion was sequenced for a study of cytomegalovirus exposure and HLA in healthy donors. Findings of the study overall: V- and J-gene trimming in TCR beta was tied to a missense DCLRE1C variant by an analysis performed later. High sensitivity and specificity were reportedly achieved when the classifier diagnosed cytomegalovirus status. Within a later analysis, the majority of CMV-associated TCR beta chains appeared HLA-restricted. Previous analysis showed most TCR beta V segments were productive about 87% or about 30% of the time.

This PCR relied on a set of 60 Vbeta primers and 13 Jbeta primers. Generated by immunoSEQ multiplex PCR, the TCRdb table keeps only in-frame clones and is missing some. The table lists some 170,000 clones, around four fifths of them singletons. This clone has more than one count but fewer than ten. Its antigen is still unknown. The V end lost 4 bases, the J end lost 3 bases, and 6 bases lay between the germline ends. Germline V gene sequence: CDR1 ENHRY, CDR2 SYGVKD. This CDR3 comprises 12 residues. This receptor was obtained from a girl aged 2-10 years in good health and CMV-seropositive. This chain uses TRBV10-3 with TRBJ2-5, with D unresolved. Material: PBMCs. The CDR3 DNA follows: TGTGCCATCAGTGGCGCCGAAGAGACCCAGTACTTC. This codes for CAISGAEETQYF.